Below, 11 T cell receptor beta chains from the same sample are listed, as sequenced in a study of T-cell memory formation after mild COVID-19. TCRdb re-called the 5' RACE reads with MiXCR, one entry per CDR3 protein. This table has more than 300,000 distinct CDR3 sequences, 20% to 25% appearing once. The sample comprised PBMCs or a T cell subset sorted from them (not recorded which). These receptors all stem from a man between 18 and 35 years old who had mild COVID-19 (a few samples of this study predate the infection). Cell type and time point are not known.

The V gene is TRBV3-1, the J gene TRBJ1-6; TRBD1 aligns across 9 bases. Germline values: CDR1 LGHDT, CDR2 YNNKEL (reference sequence). This CDR3 has 15 amino acids. The trim removed 3 bases at V and 15 bases at J, leaving 12 bases unmatched. The CDR3 DNA reads TGTGCCAGCAGCCACCGGGACAGGGAACGTATTAGCCTCCACTTT. Amino acid sequence: CASSHRDRERISLHF.

The rearrangement joins TRBV20-1 to TRBJ1-3, with D uncertain. V lost 5 bases and J 4 bases, leaving 18 bases between the germline ends. This CDR3 has 15 residues. In germline, CDR1 is DFQATT, CDR2 SNEGSKA (reference sequence). The CDR3 here is CSASSPEPVGNTIYF. For the CDR3, the DNA is TGCAGTGCTTCCTCACCCGAGCCAGTCGGAAACACCATATATTTT.

The chain has TRBV10-1 and TRBJ2-3; D is possibly TRBD1 or TRBD2 (7 bases each). Germline V gives CDR1 WNHNN, CDR2 SYGVQD (reference sequence). CDR3 size: 16 residues. Trimming took off 0 bases at V and 4 bases at J, with 14 bases between the two ends. DNA of the CDR3: TGCGCCAGCAGTGAGTCAGGCAGGGGGGGTGCAGATACGCAGTATTTT. Translated, it gives CASSESGRGGADTQYF.

V usage is TRBV28 and J usage is TRBJ1-1, with 9 positions matching TRBD1. The CDR3 extends over 16 amino acids. Per germline, CDR1 MDHEN and CDR2 SYDVKM. V trimming: 6 bases; J trimming: 1 base; junction bases outside the gene matches: 9. CDR3 sequence reads: CASSHRDRAWNTEAFF. CDR3 nucleotides: TGTGCCAGCAGCCATAGGGACAGGGCCTGGAACACTGAAGCTTTCTTT.

This clonotype was observed many times. The chain links TRBV7-2 to TRBJ2-1; 9 bases are shared with TRBD2. The germline gives CDR1 SGHTA, CDR2 FQGNSA. The CDR3 has 18 amino acids. Germline trimming cut 2 bases from V and 0 bases from J; bases unmatched to any gene: 8. CDR3 protein: CASSLRERGVTSYNEQFF. In DNA form, the CDR3 reads TGTGCCAGCAGCTTACGGGAGCGGGGGGTCACCTCCTACAATGAGCAGTTCTTC.

This rearrangement joins TRBV4-1 to TRBJ1-1; D ambiguous. CDR1 and CDR2 (germline): MGHRA, YSYEKL. CDR3 length equals 11 residues. The germline V and J ends were trimmed by 0 bases and 11 bases, with 7 bases remaining between them. CDR3 amino acids: CASSQDTIAFF. DNA for the CDR3: TGCGCCAGCAGCCAAGATACAATCGCTTTCTTT.

This clonotype has a handful of counts. This rearrangement joins TRBV5-1 to TRBJ2-2; D is unclear. The V end lost 0 bases, the J end lost 4 bases, and 10 bases lay between the germline ends. The CDR3 sequence is 15 residues long. Germline V gene sequence: CDR1 SGHRS, CDR2 YFSETQ. The CDR3, as DNA: TGCGCCAGCAGCTTGGTTACTCAGGCCACCGGGGAGCTGTTTTTT. It translates to CASSLVTQATGELFF.

The chain combines TRBV5-6 with TRBJ1-2; D call uncertain. Deletions cut 2 bases from V and 7 bases from J, with 15 bases between. Germline V gene data show CDR1 as SGHDT and CDR2 as YYEEEE. There are 14 residues in the CDR3. This CDR3 is CASSFSTRGVGYTF. Written as DNA, the CDR3 is TGTGCCAGCAGCTTCAGTACTCGTGGGGTTGGCTACACCTTC. Drawing the rest from reference TRBV5-6 and TRBJ1-2, the complete variable domain is DAGVTQSPTHLIKTRGQQVTLRCSPKSGHDTVSWYQQALGQGPQFIFQYYEEEERQRGNFPDRFSGHQFPNYSSELNVNALLLGDSALYLCASSFSTRGVGYTFGSGTRLTVV.

This CDR3 is CASSYSREDTQYF. The CDR3 nucleotides read TGTGCCAGCAGTTACTCGAGGGAAGATACGCAGTATTTT. The chain joins TRBV6-2 or TRBV6-3 to TRBJ2-3, with D possibly TRBD2 on 5 matching bases. The V gene lost 0 bases and the J gene lost 5 bases, with 6 bases spanning the gap. The CDR3 runs 13 residues. Per germline, CDR1 MNHEY and CDR2 SVGEGT.

This clonotype was counted between two and nine times. The genes are TRBV7-9 and TRBJ1-1; D remains unclear. CDR1 and CDR2 from the germline V gene are SEHNR and FQNEAQ (reference sequence). CDR3 length equals 15 residues. Trimming stripped 5 bases from V and 0 bases from J, with 13 bases between. CDR3 nucleotide sequence: TGTGCCAGCAGCCTAGGCGAAGGGTTGAACACTGAAGCTTTCTTT. Its translation: CASSLGEGLNTEAFF.

The V and J genes are TRBV7-2 and TRBJ2-3; 16 bases match TRBD2. J lost 5 bases, V lost 3 bases, and 8 bases had no gene match. Germline V gene lookup returns CDR1 SGHTA and CDR2 FQGNSA. The CDR3 is 18 residues long. In DNA form, the CDR3 reads TGTGCCAGCAGCTTCACCGGGACTAGCGGGGGGGCCGGAGATACGCAGTATTTT. Translation gives CASSFTGTSGGAGDTQYF.